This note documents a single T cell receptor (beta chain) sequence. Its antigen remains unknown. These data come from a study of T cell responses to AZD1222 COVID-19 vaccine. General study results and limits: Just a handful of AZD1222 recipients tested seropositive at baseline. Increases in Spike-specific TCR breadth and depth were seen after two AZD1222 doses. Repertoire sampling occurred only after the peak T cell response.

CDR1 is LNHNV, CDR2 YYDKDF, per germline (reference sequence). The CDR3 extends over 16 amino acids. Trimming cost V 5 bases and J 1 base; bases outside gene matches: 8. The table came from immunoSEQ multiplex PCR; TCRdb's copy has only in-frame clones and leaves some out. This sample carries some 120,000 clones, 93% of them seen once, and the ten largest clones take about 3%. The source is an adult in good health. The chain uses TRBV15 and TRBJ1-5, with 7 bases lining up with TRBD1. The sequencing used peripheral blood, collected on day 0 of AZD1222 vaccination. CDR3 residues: CATSPQGVRSNQPQHF. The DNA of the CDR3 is TGTGCCACCAGCCCCCAGGGGGTTCGGAGCAATCAGCCCCAGCATTTT. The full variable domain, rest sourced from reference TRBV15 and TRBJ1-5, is DAMVIQNPRYQVTQFGKPVTLSCSQTLNHNVMYWYQQKSSQAPKLLFHYYDKDFNNEADTPDNFQSRRPNTSFCFLDIRSPGLGDTAMYLCATSPQGVRSNQPQHFGDGTRLSIL.